The 27 T cell receptor beta chains below were found in one sample sequenced in a study of vaccination and CD4 T cells after COVID-19. These receptors have no identified antigens. Treatment specified: approximately nine-day PBMC culture with coronavirus spike peptide pools or control peptides (ViraFEST assay). An Oncomine TCR Beta short-read assay was used to sequence the DNA from cultured CD4+ T cells. MiXCR was run by TCRdb on the PCR reads, yielding one entry per CDR3 protein. The table shows roughly 14,000 distinct CDR3 sequences, with 25% to 35% occurring only once. The material was CD4+ T cells from blood, cultured in vitro, obtained before SARS-CoV-2 vaccination. These receptors were collected from a human donor who received a COVID-19 vaccine.

This clonotype is labeled medium-sized. J is TRBJ2-7 and V is TRBV7-8, with D perhaps being TRBD1 or TRBD2 (5 bases each). The CDR3 is 14 amino acids. Germline lookup yields CDR1 SGHVS and CDR2 FQNEAQ. The V gene lost 2 bases and the J gene lost 2 bases, with 10 bases spanning the gap. The CDR3 DNA follows: TGTGCCAGCAGCTTAAGAGGGGCTACCTACGAGCAGTACTTC. Translation gives CASSLRGATYEQYF.

J is TRBJ1-1 and V is TRBV7-9; no definite D call. The germline V gene has CDR1 SEHNR and CDR2 FQNEAQ (reference sequence). The CDR3 is 13 residues long. The germline V and J ends were trimmed by 1 base and 1 base, with 4 bases remaining between them. CDR3 region: CASSLVENTEAFF. The CDR3 DNA sequence: TGTGCCAGCAGCTTAGTAGAGAACACTGAAGCTTTCTTT.

This clonotype appeared a few times. The V gene is TRBV24-1, the J gene TRBJ2-3; 8 bases are shared with TRBD2. CDR1 and CDR2 (germline): KGHDR, SFDVKD. CDR3 length: 17 residues. The V and J ends lost 3 bases and 1 base, in that order; junction bases with no gene match: 8. The CDR3 reads CATSDAVGTRGTDTQYF. CDR3 nucleotides: TGTGCCACCAGTGATGCGGTCGGGACTAGAGGCACAGATACGCAGTATTTT.

This chain connects TRBV7-9 to TRBJ1-4, with D unclear. Trimming removed 1 base at V and 8 bases at J, with 14 bases between. The CDR3 loop spans 15 amino acids. CDR1 SEHNR and CDR2 FQNEAQ come from the germline V gene (reference sequence). CDR3 amino acids: CASSLGSGPSEKLFF. Here the CDR3 DNA reads TGTGCCAGCAGCTTAGGATCCGGGCCAAGCGAAAAACTGTTTTTT.

The gene calls are TRBV6-1 and TRBJ2-4; TRBD1 is a possible D gene (6 bases). Germline lookup yields CDR1 MNHNS and CDR2 SASEGT. The ends were cut back, 4 bases at V and 0 bases at J, with 19 bases in the middle. The CDR3 runs 18 residues. The CDR3, as DNA: TGTGCCAGCAGTGGCCGGGACAAGTCCGTTCTAGCCAAAAACATTCAGTACTTC. Translated: CASSGRDKSVLAKNIQYF.

Only a few counts were recorded for this clonotype. The CDR3 DNA follows: TGCAGTGCTAGTCAGGGACTAGCTAACAATGAGCAGTTCTTC. Protein: CSASQGLANNEQFF. V usage is TRBV20-1 and J usage is TRBJ2-1; 9 bases line up with TRBD2. This CDR3 region has 14 residues. Germline V lookup: CDR1 DFQATT, CDR2 SNEGSKA (reference sequence). V shed 3 bases, J shed 5 bases, and the junction held 5 bases outside the gene matches.

The sample holds a few counts of this clonotype. The J gene is TRBJ2-5, the V gene TRBV20-1, with 11 bases fitting TRBD2. CDR1 and CDR2 from the germline V gene are DFQATT and SNEGSKA (reference sequence). The CDR3 consists of 14 residues. J lost 4 bases, V lost 5 bases, and 6 bases had no gene match. The CDR3 spells CSASSGGLGETQYF. CDR3 nucleotide sequence: TGCAGTGCTTCTAGCGGGGGGCTCGGAGAGACCCAGTACTTC.

The chain uses TRBV4-1 and TRBJ2-5; maybe TRBD1 (5 bases). The germline V and J ends were trimmed by 5 bases and 2 bases, with 9 bases remaining between them. The length of the CDR3 is 13 residues. The V gene's germline CDR1 is MGHRA and CDR2 YSYEKL. The CDR3 region is CASSSQGQETQYF. Here the CDR3 DNA reads TGCGCCAGCAGCTCCCAGGGACAAGAGACCCAGTACTTC.

The V gene is TRBV2, the J gene TRBJ2-7; 8 bases match TRBD1. Germline loops: CDR1 SNHLY, CDR2 FYNNEI. The V segment lost 5 bases and the J segment 7 bases; nucleotides outside the gene matches: 10. This CDR3 is built from 14 residues. The CDR3 spells CASSPDRGRAEQYF. In DNA form, the CDR3 reads TGTGCCAGCAGTCCTGACAGGGGTAGGGCTGAGCAGTACTTC.

In its sample, this clonotype was seen a few times. This rearrangement joins TRBV7-3 to TRBJ1-2; TRBD1 matches 9 bases. Unmatched junction bases numbered 8, after V lost 5 bases and J lost 4 bases. CDR1 is SGHTA and CDR2 is FQGTGA in the germline V gene. The CDR3 loop spans 15 amino acids. As DNA, the CDR3 is TGTGCCAGCAGCCAGCAGGGACAGGGTGGCTATGGCTACACCTTC. It encodes CASSQQGQGGYGYTF.

In this sample, this clonotype turned up a few times. The CDR3 here is CASRPPGLTGELFF. CDR3 bases: TGTGCCAGCAGGCCTCCCGGCCTCACCGGGGAGCTGTTTTTT. This chain uses TRBV5-6 with TRBJ2-2; D gene ambiguous. V was clipped by 5 bases and J by 4 bases, with 12 bases between them. Germline V gene data show CDR1 as SGHDT and CDR2 as YYEEEE. The CDR3 has 14 amino acids.

The V call is TRBV14, the J call TRBJ1-2, with D hard to call. The CDR3 length is 13 residues. The germline V and J ends were trimmed by 3 bases and 6 bases, with 11 bases remaining between them. Germline CDR1 and CDR2: SGHDN and FVKESK. The CDR3 reads CASSQTSADGYTF. DNA for the CDR3: TGTGCCAGCAGCCAGACCTCAGCAGATGGCTACACCTTC.

V is TRBV6-2 or TRBV6-3 and J is TRBJ2-2; TRBD2 agrees at 11 bases. Losses at the gene ends were 4 bases for V and 7 bases for J; bases not matched to a gene: 5. CDR1 is MNHEY, CDR2 SVGEGT, per germline. This CDR3 is 15 amino acids long. This chain's CDR3 is CASSSASGGIGELFF. CDR3 coding DNA: TGTGCCAGCAGTTCTGCTAGCGGGGGGATCGGGGAGCTGTTTTTT.

The genes are TRBV20-1 and TRBJ1-5; D is undetermined. Germline V gives CDR1 DFQATT, CDR2 SNEGSKA (reference sequence). The ends were cut back, 0 bases at V and 6 bases at J, with 9 bases in the middle. The CDR3 contains 13 residues. The chain's CDR3 is CSAREQLGQPQHF. CDR3 sequence (DNA): TGCAGTGCTAGAGAACAACTAGGTCAGCCCCAGCATTTT.

A note on this clonotype: One junction end disagrees with the germline gene, perhaps due to a read error. The gene calls are TRBV20-1 and TRBJ2-7; tentatively, D is TRBD2 (7 bases). CDR1 and CDR2 (germline): DFQATT, SNEGSKA (reference sequence). The CDR3 consists of 16 residues. The CDR3 region is CNASPFGRGLSYEQYF. The CDR3 nucleotides are TGCAATGCTAGCCCCTTCGGGCGGGGGCTCTCCTACGAGCAGTACTTC.

The DNA for the CDR3 is TGTGCCAGTAGTCGTAATGAAAAACTGTTTTTT. Protein product: CASSRNEKLFF. V and J are TRBV19 and TRBJ1-4; no reliable D call. V was cut by 5 bases and J by 4 bases, with 2 bases left in between. CDR1 is LNHDA and CDR2 is SQIVND in the germline V gene (reference sequence). This CDR3 is 11 amino acids long.

V usage is TRBV7-8 and J usage is TRBJ1-4, with no clear D. In germline, CDR1 is SGHVS, CDR2 FQNEAQ. CDR3 size: 14 residues. V shed 4 bases and J shed 0 bases, with 6 bases lying between them. CDR3 sequence: CASSSPATNEKLFF. The CDR3 DNA is TGTGCCAGCAGCTCCCCAGCAACTAATGAAAAACTGTTTTTT.

This clonotype came up a few times. The genes are TRBV12-3 or TRBV12-4 and TRBJ1-1; no clear D. This CDR3 spans 13 amino acids. Between the trimmed V and J ends, which lost 0 bases and 5 bases, there was a span of 7 bases. This chain's CDR3 is CASSLAGRTEAFF. The CDR3, as DNA: TGTGCCAGCAGTTTAGCCGGGAGAACTGAAGCTTTCTTT.

This clonotype was seen only a few times. The J gene is TRBJ2-7, the V gene TRBV7-6, with TRBD2 as a possible D gene (5 bases). Germline V gene sequence: CDR1 SGHVS, CDR2 FNYEAQ. The CDR3 is 12 amino acids. V was clipped by 5 bases and J by 7 bases, with 12 bases between them. The CDR3 DNA reads as TGTGCCAGCAGCCCATCCCCGGGGGAGCAGTACTTC. Protein product: CASSPSPGEQYF.

Only a few counts were recorded for this clonotype. This sequence joins TRBV2 and TRBJ2-3; D not resolved. This CDR3 is 13 amino acids long. V shed 5 bases and J shed 0 bases, with 6 bases lying between them. Germline CDR1 SNHLY, CDR2 FYNNEI. CDR3 loop: CASSSFSTDTQYF. DNA for the CDR3: TGTGCCAGCAGTTCTTTTAGCACAGATACGCAGTATTTT. Full variable domain (outside the CDR3, taken from reference TRBV2 and TRBJ2-3): EPEVTQTPSHQVTQMGQEVILRCVPISNHLYFYWYRQILGQKVEFLVSFYNNEISEKSEIFDDQFSVERPDGSNFTLKIRSTKLEDSAMYFCASSSFSTDTQYFGPGTRLTVL.

This chain links TRBV12-5 with TRBJ2-3; D is perhaps TRBD2 (6 bases). The CDR3 is 15 amino acids. Germline CDR1 reads LGHNT; CDR2 reads FRNRAP. Trimming pared 2 bases from V and 1 base from J, leaving 10 bases between. Written as DNA, the CDR3 is TGTGCTAGTGGTTTGATGGGGGGTGGCACAGATACGCAGTATTTT. As protein: CASGLMGGGTDTQYF.

This clonotype was seen more than once but under ten times. V is TRBV30 and J is TRBJ2-1, with unresolved D. V was pared by 2 bases and J by 5 bases, with 7 bases between. This CDR3 spans 12 amino acids. Germline CDR1 and CDR2: GTSNPN and SVGIG (reference sequence). The CDR3 DNA reads as TGTGCCTGGAGTTCGGCTCACAATGAGCAGTTCTTC. It encodes CAWSSAHNEQFF.

This clonotype has more than one count but fewer than ten. The genes are TRBV7-9 and TRBJ1-1, with D perhaps matching TRBD1 (6 bases). The V end lost 1 base, the J end lost 7 bases, and 10 bases lay between the germline ends. CDR3 length equals 13 residues. Germline CDR1 is SEHNR and CDR2 is FQNEAQ (reference sequence). CDR3 region: CASSLEATGEAFF. DNA of the CDR3: TGTGCCAGCAGCTTAGAGGCGACAGGTGAAGCTTTCTTT.

The V call is TRBV2, the J call TRBJ1-5; 7 bases agree with TRBD1. V shed 5 bases, J shed 6 bases, and the junction held 10 bases outside the gene matches. Germline CDR1 reads SNHLY; CDR2 reads FYNNEI. The CDR3 contains 15 residues. Written as DNA, the CDR3 is TGTGCCAGCAGTCTCGGGGACAGTTTCCCTCAGCCCCAGCATTTT. This codes for CASSLGDSFPQPQHF.

This clonotype was detected a few times. The chain combines TRBV14 with TRBJ1-3; 7 nucleotides line up with TRBD1. The CDR3 sequence is 14 residues long. Trimming took 3 bases from V and 4 from J; bases not matched to a gene: 3. CDR1 and CDR2 from the germline V gene are SGHDN and FVKESK. CDR3 nucleotide sequence: TGTGCCAGCAGCCATTTGGACAGGGGAAACACCATATATTTT. It encodes CASSHLDRGNTIYF. Together with reference TRBV14 and TRBJ1-3, the CDR3 gives the full variable domain: EAGVTQFPSHSVIEKGQTVTLRCDPISGHDNLYWYRRVMGKEIKFLLHFVKESKQDESGMPNNRFLAERTGGTYSTLKVQPAELEDSGVYFCASSHLDRGNTIYFGEGSWLTVV.

The gene calls are TRBV11-3 and TRBJ2-7; D possibly uses TRBD1 or TRBD2 (5 bases each). Between the trimmed V and J ends, which lost 5 bases and 9 bases, there was a span of 17 bases. This CDR3 comprises 13 residues. Germline-derived CDR1 and CDR2 are SGHNT and YENEEA. The CDR3 is CASSGGRFEGQYF. CDR3 DNA sequence: TGTGCCAGCAGCGGGGGACGGTTCGAAGGGCAGTACTTC. The full variable domain, in which reference TRBV11-3 and TRBJ2-7 provide the parts outside the CDR3, is EAGVVQSPRYKIIEKKQPVAFWCNPISGHNTLYWYLQNLGQGPELLIRYENEEAVDDSQLPKDRFSAERLKGVDSTLKIQPAELGDSAVYLCASSGGRFEGQYFGPGTRLTVT.

The table lists this clonotype with a count of one. The rearrangement uses TRBV11-3 and TRBJ2-7; D is uncertain. Trimming cost V 4 bases and J 4 bases, with 8 bases left between them. The CDR3 totals 12 residues. Germline CDR1 and CDR2: SGHNT and YENEEA. CDR3: CASSSQIYEQYF. Written as DNA, the CDR3 is TGTGCCAGCAGCTCACAGATTTACGAGCAGTACTTC.